This TCR beta chain stems from a study of blood T cell repertoires in COVID-19 (dated by TCRdb to between 2020 and 2021). With regard to the full study: The collaborator samples originated in the United States, Italy and Spain and spanned the acute and convalescent phases of COVID-19. The samples were drawn from two sources: the first 160 participants of the ongoing ImmuneRACE study, and some 1,300 subjects contributed by 6 global collaborators. A freely available public database, intended as a resource for researchers studying the immune response to SARS-CoV-2, is where the repertoires were released. The dataset comprised deeply sampled blood TCRbeta repertoires from subjects exposed to, actively infected with, or recovered from COVID-19. Where available, HLA class I and class II types were taken from metadata supplied by the sample provider and were not determined by assay-based typing. A de-identified subject ID, COVID-19 status, age in years and sex were almost always included in the sample metadata. The prospective study material was composed of cDNA or gDNA derived from T cells, B-cell-depleted T cells, or PBMCs.

CDR1 SGHRS and CDR2 YFSETQ are derived from the germline V gene. Inclusive of the bounding cysteine and phenylalanine, the CDR3 is 15 residues long. The kept DNA is CDR3 alone, 45 bases in frame from the first base. Germline trimming: 4 bases from V, 7 bases from J; junction bases outside gene matches: 10. The immunoSEQ Assay, a bias-controlled multiplex PCR, was used to amplify TCRbeta CDR3 regions from genomic DNA. Under the source paper's analysis protocol: The number of nucleated cells in each sample was estimated from the amplification of reference gene primers within the assay. To quantify the absolute abundance of each unique TCRbeta CDR3 rearrangement, sequence reads were collapsed and filtered. For each sample, productive Simpson clonality was calculated by taking the square root of Simpson's diversity index across productive rearrangements. Imported from immuneACCESS, the table was reduced by TCRdb to in-frame sequences with V and J called. These copies leave out some clones; in studies compared against another copy, an unresolved V gene accounts for under half, and the cause of the remainder is not known. D and trimming come from the DNA, and the V and J calls and clone size come from that table. The sample records roughly 100,000 clones, about four fifths of which are singletons. The ten largest clonotypes hold around 18% of the sample.

Here is what the overall study found, with its caveats: The amount of clinical and demographic metadata varied by source and participant and was provided uncurated.

The collaborating institutions used their own protocols to collect whole blood in K2EDTA tubes. For TCRbeta analysis, collaborators shipped samples as frozen whole blood, isolated PBMCs, or DNA extracted from either of those sample types. In regard to this clone: Its antigen is currently not known. Nothing much larger sits one base from this clone, and base qualities are not available.

The sample comprised peripheral blood. The receptor was isolated from a woman of 80 years or more with active or convalescent COVID-19. The chain was built from TRBV5-1 and TRBJ1-4; 7 junctional bases match TRBD1. At the DNA level, the sequence is TGCGCCAGCAGCGATGACAGGGCTTCGGGTGAAAAACTGTTTTTT. Translation gives CASSDDRASGEKLFF.